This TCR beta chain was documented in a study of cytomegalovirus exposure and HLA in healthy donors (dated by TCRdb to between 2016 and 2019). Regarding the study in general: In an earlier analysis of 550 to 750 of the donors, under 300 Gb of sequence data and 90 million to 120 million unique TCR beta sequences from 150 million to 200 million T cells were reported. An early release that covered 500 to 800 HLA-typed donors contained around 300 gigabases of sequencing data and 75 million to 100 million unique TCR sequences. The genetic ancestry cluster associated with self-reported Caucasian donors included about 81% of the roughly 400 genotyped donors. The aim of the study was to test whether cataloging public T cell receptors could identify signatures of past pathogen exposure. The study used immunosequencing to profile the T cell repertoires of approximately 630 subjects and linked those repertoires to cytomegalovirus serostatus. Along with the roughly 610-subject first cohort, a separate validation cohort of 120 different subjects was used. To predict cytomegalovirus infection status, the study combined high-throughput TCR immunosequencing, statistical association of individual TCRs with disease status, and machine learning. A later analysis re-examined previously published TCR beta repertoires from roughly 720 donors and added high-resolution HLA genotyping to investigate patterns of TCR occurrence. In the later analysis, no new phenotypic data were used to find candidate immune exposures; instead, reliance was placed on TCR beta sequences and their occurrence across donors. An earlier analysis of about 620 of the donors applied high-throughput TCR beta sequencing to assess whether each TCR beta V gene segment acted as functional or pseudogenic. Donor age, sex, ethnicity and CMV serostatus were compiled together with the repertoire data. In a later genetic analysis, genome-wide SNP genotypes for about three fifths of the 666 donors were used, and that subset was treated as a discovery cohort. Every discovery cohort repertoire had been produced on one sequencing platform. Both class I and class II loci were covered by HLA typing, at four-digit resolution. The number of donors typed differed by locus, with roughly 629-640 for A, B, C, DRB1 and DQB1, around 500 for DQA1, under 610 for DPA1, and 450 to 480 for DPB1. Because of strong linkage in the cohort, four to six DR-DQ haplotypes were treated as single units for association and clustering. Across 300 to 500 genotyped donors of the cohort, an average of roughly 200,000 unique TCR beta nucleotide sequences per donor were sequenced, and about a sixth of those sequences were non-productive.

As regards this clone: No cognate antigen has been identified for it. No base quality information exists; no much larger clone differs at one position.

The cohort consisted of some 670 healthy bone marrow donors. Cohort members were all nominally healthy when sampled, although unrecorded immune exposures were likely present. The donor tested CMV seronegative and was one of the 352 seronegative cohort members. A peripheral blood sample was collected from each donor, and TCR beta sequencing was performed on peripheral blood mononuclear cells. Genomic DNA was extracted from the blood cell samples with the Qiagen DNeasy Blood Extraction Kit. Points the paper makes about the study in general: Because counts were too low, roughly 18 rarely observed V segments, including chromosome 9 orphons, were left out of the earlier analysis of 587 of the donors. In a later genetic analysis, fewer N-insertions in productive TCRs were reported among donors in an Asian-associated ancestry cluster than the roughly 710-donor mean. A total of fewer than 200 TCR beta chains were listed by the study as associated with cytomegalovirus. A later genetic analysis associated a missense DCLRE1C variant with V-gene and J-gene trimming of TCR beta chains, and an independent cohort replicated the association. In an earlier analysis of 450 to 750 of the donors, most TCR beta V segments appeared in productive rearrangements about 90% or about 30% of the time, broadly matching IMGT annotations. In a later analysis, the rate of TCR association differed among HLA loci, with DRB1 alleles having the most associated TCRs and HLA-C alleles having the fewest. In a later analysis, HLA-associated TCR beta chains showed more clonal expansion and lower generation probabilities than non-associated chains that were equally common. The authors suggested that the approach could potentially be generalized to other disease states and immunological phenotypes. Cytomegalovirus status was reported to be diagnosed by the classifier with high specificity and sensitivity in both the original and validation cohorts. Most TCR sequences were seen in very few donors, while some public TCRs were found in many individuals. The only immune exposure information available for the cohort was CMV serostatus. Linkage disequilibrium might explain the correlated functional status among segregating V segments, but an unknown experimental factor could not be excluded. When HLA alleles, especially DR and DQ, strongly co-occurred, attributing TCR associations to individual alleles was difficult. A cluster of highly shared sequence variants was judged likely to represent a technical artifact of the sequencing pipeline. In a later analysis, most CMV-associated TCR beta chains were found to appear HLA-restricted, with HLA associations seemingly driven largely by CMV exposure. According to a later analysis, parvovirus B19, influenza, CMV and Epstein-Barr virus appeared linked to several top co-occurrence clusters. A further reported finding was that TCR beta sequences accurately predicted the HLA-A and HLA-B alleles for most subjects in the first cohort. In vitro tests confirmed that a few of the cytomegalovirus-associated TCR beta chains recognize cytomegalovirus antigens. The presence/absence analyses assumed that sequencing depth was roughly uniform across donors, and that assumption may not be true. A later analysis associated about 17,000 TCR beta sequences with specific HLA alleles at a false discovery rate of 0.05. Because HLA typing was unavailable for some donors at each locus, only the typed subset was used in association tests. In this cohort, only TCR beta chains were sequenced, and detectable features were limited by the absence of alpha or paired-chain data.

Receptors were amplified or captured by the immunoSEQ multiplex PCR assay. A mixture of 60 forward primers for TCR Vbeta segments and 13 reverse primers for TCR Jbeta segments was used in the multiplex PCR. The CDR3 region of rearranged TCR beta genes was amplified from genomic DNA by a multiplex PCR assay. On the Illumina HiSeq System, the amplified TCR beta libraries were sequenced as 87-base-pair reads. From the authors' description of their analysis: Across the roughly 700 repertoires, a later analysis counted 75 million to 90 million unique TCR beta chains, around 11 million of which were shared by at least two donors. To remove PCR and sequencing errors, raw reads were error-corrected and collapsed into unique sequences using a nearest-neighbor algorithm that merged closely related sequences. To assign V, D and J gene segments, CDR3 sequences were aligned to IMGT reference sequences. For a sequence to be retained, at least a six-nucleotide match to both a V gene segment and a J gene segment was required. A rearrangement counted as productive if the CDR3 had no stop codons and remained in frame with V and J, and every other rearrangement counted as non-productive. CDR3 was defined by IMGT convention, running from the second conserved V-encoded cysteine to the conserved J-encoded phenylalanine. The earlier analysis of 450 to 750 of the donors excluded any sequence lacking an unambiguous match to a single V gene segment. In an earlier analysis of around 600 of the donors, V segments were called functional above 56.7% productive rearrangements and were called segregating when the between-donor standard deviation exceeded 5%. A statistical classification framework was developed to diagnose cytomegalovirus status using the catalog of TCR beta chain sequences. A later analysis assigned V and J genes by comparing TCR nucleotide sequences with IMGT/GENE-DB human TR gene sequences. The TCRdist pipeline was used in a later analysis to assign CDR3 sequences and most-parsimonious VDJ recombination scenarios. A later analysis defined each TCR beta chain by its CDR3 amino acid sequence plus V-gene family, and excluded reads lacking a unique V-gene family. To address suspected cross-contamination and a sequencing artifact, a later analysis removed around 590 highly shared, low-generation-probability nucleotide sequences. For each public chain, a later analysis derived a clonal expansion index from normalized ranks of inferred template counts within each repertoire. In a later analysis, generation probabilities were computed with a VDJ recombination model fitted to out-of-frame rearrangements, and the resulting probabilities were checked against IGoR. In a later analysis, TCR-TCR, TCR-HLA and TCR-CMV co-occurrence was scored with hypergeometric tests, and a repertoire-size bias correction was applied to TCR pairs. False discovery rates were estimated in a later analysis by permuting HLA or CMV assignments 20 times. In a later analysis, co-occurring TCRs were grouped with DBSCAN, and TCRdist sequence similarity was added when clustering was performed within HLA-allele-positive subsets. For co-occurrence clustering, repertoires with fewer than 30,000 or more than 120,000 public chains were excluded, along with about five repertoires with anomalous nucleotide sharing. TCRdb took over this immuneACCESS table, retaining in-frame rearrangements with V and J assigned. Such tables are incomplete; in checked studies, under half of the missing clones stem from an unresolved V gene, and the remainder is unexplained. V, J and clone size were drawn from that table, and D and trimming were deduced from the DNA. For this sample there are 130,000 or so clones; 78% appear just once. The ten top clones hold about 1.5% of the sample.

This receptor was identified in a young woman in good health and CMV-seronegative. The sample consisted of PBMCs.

This receptor has the CDR3 CSVETGAWNTEAFF. The bases read TGCAGCGTGGAGACAGGGGCGTGGAACACTGAAGCTTTCTTT. The rearrangement combines TRBV29-1 with TRBJ1-1; the central 8 bases match TRBD1. Its CDR3 holds 14 amino acids, cysteine through phenylalanine. The CDR3 DNA has 42 bases and is translated from base 1. As encoded in the germline V gene, CDR1 is SQVTM while CDR2 is ANQGSEA. Relative to germline, V is missing 6 bases and J is missing 1 base, with 7 bases of the junction outside any gene match.